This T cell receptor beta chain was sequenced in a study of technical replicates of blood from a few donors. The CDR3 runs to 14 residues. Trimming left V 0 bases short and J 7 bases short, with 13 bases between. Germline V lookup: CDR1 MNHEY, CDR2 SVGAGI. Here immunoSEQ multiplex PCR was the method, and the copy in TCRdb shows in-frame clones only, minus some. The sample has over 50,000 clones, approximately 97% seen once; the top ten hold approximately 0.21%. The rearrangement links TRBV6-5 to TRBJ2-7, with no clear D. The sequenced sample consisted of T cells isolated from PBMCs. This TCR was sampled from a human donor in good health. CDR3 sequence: CASSYSPPSSEQYF. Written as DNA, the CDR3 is TGTGCCAGCAGTTACTCGCCCCCTTCGAGTGAGCAGTACTTC.